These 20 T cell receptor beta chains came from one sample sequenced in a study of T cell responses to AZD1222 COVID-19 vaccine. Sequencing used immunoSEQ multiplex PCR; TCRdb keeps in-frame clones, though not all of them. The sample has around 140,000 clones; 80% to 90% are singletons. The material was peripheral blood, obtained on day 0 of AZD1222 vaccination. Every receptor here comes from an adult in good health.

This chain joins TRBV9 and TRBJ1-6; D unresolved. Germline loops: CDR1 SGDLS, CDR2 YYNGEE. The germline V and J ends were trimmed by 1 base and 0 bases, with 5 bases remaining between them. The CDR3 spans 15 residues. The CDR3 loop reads CASSVLSSYNSPLHF. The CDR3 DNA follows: TGTGCCAGCAGCGTACTTAGCTCCTATAATTCACCCCTCCACTTT.

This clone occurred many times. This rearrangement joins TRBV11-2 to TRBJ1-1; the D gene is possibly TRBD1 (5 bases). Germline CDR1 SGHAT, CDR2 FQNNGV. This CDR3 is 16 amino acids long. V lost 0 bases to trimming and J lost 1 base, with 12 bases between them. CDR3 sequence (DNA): TGTGCCAGCAGCTTAGAGTTTGGGGCGAGGAACACTGAAGCTTTCTTT. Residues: CASSLEFGARNTEAFF.

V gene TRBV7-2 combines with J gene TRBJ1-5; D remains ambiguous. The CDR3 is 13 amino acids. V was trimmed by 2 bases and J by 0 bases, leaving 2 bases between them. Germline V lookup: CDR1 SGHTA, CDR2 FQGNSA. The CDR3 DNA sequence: TGTGCCAGCAGCTTAAGTAGCAATCAGCCCCAGCATTTT. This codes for CASSLSSNQPQHF.

Here the CDR3 DNA reads TGTGCCTGGAGTCTACAGACCCCTGGCGAGCAGTACTTC. Encoded protein: CAWSLQTPGEQYF. V gene TRBV30 combines with J gene TRBJ2-7; D unresolved. The CDR3 has 13 amino acids. Germline V gene data show CDR1 as GTSNPN and CDR2 as SVGIG (reference sequence). The germline V and J ends were trimmed by 2 bases and 6 bases, with 14 bases remaining between them.

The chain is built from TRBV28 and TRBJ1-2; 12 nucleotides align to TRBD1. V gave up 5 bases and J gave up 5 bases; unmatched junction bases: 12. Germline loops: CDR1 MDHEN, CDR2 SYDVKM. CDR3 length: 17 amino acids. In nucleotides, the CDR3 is TGTGCCAGCAGTACGAATCCGGGACAGGGGGCGCAATATGGCTACACCTTC. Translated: CASSTNPGQGAQYGYTF.

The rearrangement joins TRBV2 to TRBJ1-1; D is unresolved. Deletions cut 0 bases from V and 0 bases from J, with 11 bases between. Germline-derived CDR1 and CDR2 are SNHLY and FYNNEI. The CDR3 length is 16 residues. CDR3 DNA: TGTGCCAGCAGTGAAGCGCAGTGGCCTATGAACACTGAAGCTTTCTTT. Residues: CASSEAQWPMNTEAFF.

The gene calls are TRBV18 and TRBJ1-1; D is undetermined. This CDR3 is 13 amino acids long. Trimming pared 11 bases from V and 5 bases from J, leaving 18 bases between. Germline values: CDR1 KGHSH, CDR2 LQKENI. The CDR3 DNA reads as TGTGCCGCCCGGAGTGGGGAAGGGACTGAAGCTTTCTTT. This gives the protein CAARSGEGTEAFF. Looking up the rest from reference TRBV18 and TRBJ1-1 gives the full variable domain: NAGVMQNPRHLVRRRGQEARLRCSPMKGHSHVYWYRQLPEEGLKFMVYLQKENIIDESGMPKERFSAEFPKEGPSILRIQQVVRGDSAAYFCAARSGEGTEAFFGQGTRLTVV.

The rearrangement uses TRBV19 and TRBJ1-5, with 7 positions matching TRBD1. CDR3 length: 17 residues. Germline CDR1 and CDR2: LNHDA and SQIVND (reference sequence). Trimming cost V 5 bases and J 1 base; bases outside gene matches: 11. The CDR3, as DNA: TGTGCCAGTAGTTTCACCGGGACAGTCTCAAGCAATCAGCCCCAGCATTTT. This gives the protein CASSFTGTVSSNQPQHF. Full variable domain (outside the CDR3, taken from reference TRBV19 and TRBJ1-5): DGGITQSPKYLFRKEGQNVTLSCEQNLNHDAMYWYRQDPGQGLRLIYYSQIVNDFQKGDIAEGYSVSREKKESFPLTVTSAQKNPTAFYLCASSFTGTVSSNQPQHFGDGTRLSIL.

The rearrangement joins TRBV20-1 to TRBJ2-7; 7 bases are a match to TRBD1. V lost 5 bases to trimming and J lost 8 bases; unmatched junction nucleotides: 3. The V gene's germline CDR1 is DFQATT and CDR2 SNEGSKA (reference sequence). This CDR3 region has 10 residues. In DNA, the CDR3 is TGCAGTGCTTCAGGGGGAAAGCAGTACTTC. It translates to CSASGGKQYF.

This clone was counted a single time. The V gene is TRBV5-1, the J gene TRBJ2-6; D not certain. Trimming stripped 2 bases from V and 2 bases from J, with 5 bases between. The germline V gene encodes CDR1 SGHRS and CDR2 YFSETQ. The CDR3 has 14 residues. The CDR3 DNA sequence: TGCGCCAGCAGCTTATGGGCTGGGGCCAACGTCCTGACTTTC. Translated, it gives CASSLWAGANVLTF.

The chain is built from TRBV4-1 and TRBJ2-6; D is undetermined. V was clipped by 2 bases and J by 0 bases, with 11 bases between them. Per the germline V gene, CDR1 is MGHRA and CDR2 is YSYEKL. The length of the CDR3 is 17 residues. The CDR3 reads CASSQPLRSSGANVLTF. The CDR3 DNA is TGCGCCAGCAGCCAACCCCTGAGATCCTCTGGGGCCAACGTCCTGACTTTC.

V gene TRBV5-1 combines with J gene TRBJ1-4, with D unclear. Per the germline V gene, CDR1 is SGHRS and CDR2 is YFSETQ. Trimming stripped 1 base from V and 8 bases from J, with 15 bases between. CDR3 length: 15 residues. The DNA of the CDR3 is TGCGCCAGCAGCTTGTCCTTTATATCGGCCGAAAAACTGTTTTTT. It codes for CASSLSFISAEKLFF.

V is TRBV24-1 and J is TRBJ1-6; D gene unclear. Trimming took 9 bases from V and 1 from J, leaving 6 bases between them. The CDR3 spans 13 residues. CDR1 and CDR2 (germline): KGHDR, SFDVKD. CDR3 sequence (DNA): TGTGCCACCCAAGGTTCCTATAATTCACCCCTCCACTTT. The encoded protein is CATQGSYNSPLHF.

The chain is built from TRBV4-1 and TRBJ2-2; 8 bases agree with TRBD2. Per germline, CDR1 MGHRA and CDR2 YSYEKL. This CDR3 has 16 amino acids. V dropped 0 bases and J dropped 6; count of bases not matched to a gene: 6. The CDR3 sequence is CASSQDRGRGAGELFF. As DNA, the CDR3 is TGCGCCAGCAGCCAAGATCGCGGGCGGGGGGCCGGGGAGCTGTTTTTT.

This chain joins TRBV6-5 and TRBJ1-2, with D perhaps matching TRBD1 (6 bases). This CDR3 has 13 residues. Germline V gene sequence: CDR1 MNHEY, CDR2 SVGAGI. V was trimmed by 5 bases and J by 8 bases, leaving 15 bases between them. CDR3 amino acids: CASSLGGGKGYTF. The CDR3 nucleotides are TGTGCCAGCAGTCTCGGAGGGGGGAAGGGCTACACCTTC.

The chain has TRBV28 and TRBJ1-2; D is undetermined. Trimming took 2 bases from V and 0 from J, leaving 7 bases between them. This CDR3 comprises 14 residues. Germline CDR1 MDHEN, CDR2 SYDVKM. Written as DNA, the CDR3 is TGTGCCAGCAGTTTAGTCCGGACTAACTATGGCTACACCTTC. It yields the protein CASSLVRTNYGYTF.

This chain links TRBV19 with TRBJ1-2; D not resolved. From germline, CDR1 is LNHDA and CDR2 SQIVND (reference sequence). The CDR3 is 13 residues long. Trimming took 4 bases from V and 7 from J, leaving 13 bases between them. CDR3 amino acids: CASSKVSVLGYTF. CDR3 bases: TGTGCCAGTAGTAAAGTTTCGGTCCTTGGCTACACCTTC.

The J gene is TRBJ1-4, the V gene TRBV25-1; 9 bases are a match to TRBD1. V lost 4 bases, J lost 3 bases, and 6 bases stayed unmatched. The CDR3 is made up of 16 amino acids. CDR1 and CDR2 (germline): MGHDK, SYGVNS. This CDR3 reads CASSAYRGPANEKLFF. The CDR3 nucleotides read TGTGCCAGCAGTGCTTACAGGGGGCCGGCTAATGAAAAACTGTTTTTT.

The DNA for the CDR3 is TGTGCCAGCAGAAGGACGGGCCTCTCTGGAAACACCATATATTTT. Translating it yields CASRRTGLSGNTIYF. The rearrangement uses TRBV28 and TRBJ1-3; D gene unclear. The V and J ends lost 6 bases and 0 bases respectively, with 12 bases between them. The CDR3 loop spans 15 amino acids. Germline values: CDR1 MDHEN, CDR2 SYDVKM.

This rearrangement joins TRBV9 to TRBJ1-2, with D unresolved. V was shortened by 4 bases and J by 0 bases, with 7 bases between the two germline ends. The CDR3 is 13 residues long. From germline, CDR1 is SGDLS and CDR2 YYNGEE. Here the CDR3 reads CASSSRANYGYTF. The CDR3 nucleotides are TGTGCCAGCAGCAGCAGAGCTAACTATGGCTACACCTTC. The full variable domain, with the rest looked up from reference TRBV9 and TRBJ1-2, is DSGVTQTPKHLITATGQRVTLRCSPRSGDLSVYWYQQSLDQGLQFLIQYYNGEERAKGNILERFSAQQFPDLHSELNLSSLELGDSALYFCASSSRANYGYTFGSGTRLTVV.